These T cell receptor beta chains were read from a single sample in a study of shared clonotypes between healthy human individuals. The data were produced by immunoSEQ multiplex PCR, yet TCRdb's version contains in-frame clones alone and is incomplete. The sample lists about 1 million clones, 75% occurring once. The specimen sequenced was memory CD4+ T cells sorted from blood. The receptors stem from a man aged 18 to 30 in good health. CDR3s include the opening cysteine and the closing phenylalanine or tryptophan. Fields, in order: clone size, D gene, V gene, J gene, CDR3 protein, CDR3 DNA. D genes are given only for firm matches. Size values are once, few and many counts, or a class for expanded clones, and some rows have none.

size: .
D: .
V: TRBV10-3
J: TRBJ2-2
CDR3: CAISPGPNTGELFF
DNA: TGTGCCATCAGTCCAGGTCCGAACACCGGGGAGCTGTTTTTT

size: .
D: .
V: TRBV18
J: TRBJ2-7
CDR3: CASSPSSYEQYF
DNA: TGTGCCAGCTCACCGAGCTCCTACGAGCAGTACTTC

size: .
D: TRBD1
V: TRBV5-6
J: TRBJ1-2
CDR3: CASSQDRGGGYTF
DNA: TGTGCCAGCAGCCAAGACAGGGGCGGTGGCTACACCTTC

size: .
D: .
V: TRBV28
J: TRBJ1-1
CDR3: CASSLLSEAFF
DNA: TGTGCCAGCAGTTTACTAAGTGAAGCTTTCTTT

size: .
D: TRBD2
V: TRBV28
J: TRBJ2-3
CDR3: CASRSSGGNTDTQYF
DNA: TGTGCCAGCAGGTCAAGCGGGGGTAACACAGATACGCAGTATTTT

size: .
D: .
V: TRBV5-1
J: TRBJ2-2
CDR3: CASSFTAGNTGELFF
DNA: TGCGCCAGCAGCTTCACTGCAGGGAATACCGGGGAGCTGTTTTTT

size: .
D: TRBD2
V: TRBV5-1
J: TRBJ2-3
CDR3: CASSLDASGRDTQYF
DNA: TGCGCCAGCAGCTTGGATGCTAGCGGGAGAGATACGCAGTATTTT

size: .
D: TRBD1
V: TRBV6-6
J: TRBJ2-5
CDR3: CASSYSRAGGAETQYF
DNA: TGTGCCAGCAGTTACTCGAGGGCAGGGGGTGCGGAGACCCAGTACTTC

size: .
D: TRBD2
V: TRBV25-1
J: TRBJ2-1
CDR3: CASRMGTRGQFF
DNA: TGTGCCAGCAGAATGGGGACTAGAGGGCAGTTCTTC

size: .
D: .
V: TRBV5-1
J: TRBJ2-2
CDR3: CASSLGQNTGELFF
DNA: TGCGCCAGCAGCTTGGGTCAGAACACCGGGGAGCTGTTTTTT

size: few
D: .
V: TRBV12-2
J: TRBJ2-1
CDR3: CASRFRGPASYNEQFF
DNA: TGTGCAAGTCGCTTTCGAGGCCCTGCCTCCTACAATGAGCAGTTCTTC

size: few
D: .
V: TRBV19
J: TRBJ1-1
CDR3: CASSMTKGGAFF
DNA: TGTGCCAGTAGTATGACGAAAGGGGGAGCTTTCTTT

size: many
D: .
V: TRBV10-1
J: TRBJ1-5
CDR3: CASSPGARQPQHF
DNA: TGCGCCAGCAGTCCAGGGGCCCGTCAGCCCCAGCATTTT

size: few
D: .
V: TRBV7-6
J: TRBJ2-3
CDR3: CASSPDSIDTDTQYF
DNA: TGTGCCAGCAGCCCGGACTCAATTGACACAGATACGCAGTATTTT

size: .
D: TRBD2
V: TRBV10-2
J: TRBJ2-5
CDR3: CASSLRTSGRKTQYF
DNA: TGCGCCAGCAGCCTCAGGACTAGCGGGAGAAAGACCCAGTACTTC

size: .
D: TRBD2
V: TRBV2
J: TRBJ2-3
CDR3: CASSGLAPSTDTQYF
DNA: TGTGCCAGCAGCGGACTAGCGCCTAGCACAGATACGCAGTATTTT

size: .
D: TRBD1
V: TRBV11-2
J: TRBJ1-6
CDR3: CASSGGTDTSPLHF
DNA: TGTGCCAGCAGCGGCGGGACAGATACGTCGCCCCTCCACTTT

size: .
D: TRBD1
V: TRBV5-1
J: TRBJ1-1
CDR3: CASSLGVPGQTLNTEAFF
DNA: TGCGCCAGCAGCTTGGGAGTACCGGGACAGACTCTGAACACTGAAGCTTTCTTT

size: .
D: TRBD2
V: TRBV5-1
J: TRBJ2-3
CDR3: CASSFNGRPSDTQYF
DNA: TGCGCCAGCAGCTTCAACGGGAGGCCCTCAGATACGCAGTATTTT

size: .
D: TRBD1
V: TRBV28
J: TRBJ2-2
CDR3: CASRTGDRGTGELFF
DNA: TGTGCCAGCAGAACCGGGGACAGGGGAACCGGGGAGCTGTTTTTT

size: .
D: .
V: TRBV5-1
J: TRBJ1-2
CDR3: CASSLETPVPYGYTF
DNA: TGCGCCAGCAGCTTGGAGACCCCTGTTCCCTATGGCTACACCTTC

size: .
D: .
V: TRBV18
J: TRBJ2-1
CDR3: CASSPSPGNEQFF
DNA: TGTGCCAGCTCACCAAGCCCCGGCAATGAGCAGTTCTTC

size: .
D: TRBD1
V: TRBV29-1
J: TRBJ1-1
CDR3: CSAGGQGFTEAFF
DNA: TGCAGCGCTGGGGGACAGGGGTTCACTGAAGCTTTCTTT

size: .
D: .
V: TRBV18
J: TRBJ1-4
CDR3: CASSPLGEKLFF
DNA: TGTGCCAGCTCACCACTAGGCGAAAAACTGTTTTTT

size: .
D: .
V: TRBV6-5
J: TRBJ1-5
CDR3: CASLRQPQHF
DNA: TGTGCCAGCCTCCGTCAGCCCCAGCATTTT

size: .
D: .
V: TRBV5-4
J: TRBJ2-1
CDR3: CASSLKGGVNEQFF
DNA: TGTGCCAGCAGCTTGAAAGGGGGAGTCAATGAGCAGTTCTTC

size: .
D: .
V: TRBV5-1
J: TRBJ1-3
CDR3: CASSLEGTGNTIYF
DNA: TGCGCCAGCAGCTTGGAAGGGACTGGAAACACCATATATTTT

size: .
D: .
V: TRBV10-3
J: TRBJ1-2
CDR3: CAISETLVQYQF
DNA: TGTGCCATCAGTGAGACGTTAGTCCAGTATCAATTC

size: .
D: .
V: TRBV11-2
J: TRBJ1-1
CDR3: CASSRLVMNTEAFF
DNA: TGTGCCAGCAGCCGGCTGGTCATGAACACTGAAGCTTTCTTT

size: .
D: TRBD2
V: TRBV27
J: TRBJ2-3
CDR3: CASSLATSGGPDTQYF
DNA: TGTGCCAGCAGTTTAGCGACTAGCGGGGGGCCAGATACGCAGTATTTT

size: .
D: .
V: TRBV29-1
J: TRBJ2-3
CDR3: CSGLGGAQYF
DNA: TGCAGCGGGCTGGGAGGTGCGCAGTATTTT

size: .
D: .
V: TRBV2
J: TRBJ2-3
CDR3: CASSRGGYTQYF
DNA: TGTGCCAGCAGTCGCGGCGGTTATACGCAGTATTTT

size: once
D: TRBD2
V: TRBV18
J: TRBJ2-5
CDR3: CASSRLGLAGGIQETQYF
DNA: TGTGCCAGCTCACGCTTGGGACTAGCGGGGGGCATCCAAGAGACCCAGTACTTC

size: .
D: .
V: TRBV7-8
J: TRBJ2-4
CDR3: CASSPAGLLAKNIQYF
DNA: TGTGCCAGCAGTCCCGCGGGGTTACTAGCCAAAAACATTCAGTACTTC

size: .
D: .
V: TRBV9
J: TRBJ1-2
CDR3: CASSSGVSNYGYTF
DNA: TGTGCCAGCAGCTCAGGGGTATCTAACTATGGCTACACCTTC

size: once
D: .
V: TRBV10-1
J: TRBJ2-3
CDR3: CASSERDTQYF
DNA: TGCGCCAGCAGTGAGCGTGATACGCAGTATTTT

size: .
D: .
V: TRBV7-2
J: TRBJ1-5
CDR3: CASSFDARGAQHF
DNA: TGTGCCAGCAGCTTTGATGCCAGGGGAGCCCAGCATTTT

size: few
D: .
V: TRBV15
J: TRBJ1-1
CDR3: CATSRGGLNTEAFF
DNA: TGTGCCACCAGCAGAGGAGGGCTGAACACTGAAGCTTTCTTT

size: .
D: .
V: TRBV5-1
J: TRBJ2-3
CDR3: CASSLENRVKNTQYF
DNA: TGCGCCAGCAGCTTGGAGAACAGGGTAAAAAATACGCAGTATTTT

size: .
D: TRBD1
V: TRBV5-1
J: TRBJ1-2
CDR3: CASSEGQGQGYTF
DNA: TGCGCCAGCAGCGAGGGACAGGGGCAGGGCTACACCTTC